The 5 T cell receptor beta chains reported below all come from one sample, sequenced in a study of T cells in Graves' hyperthyroidism and ophthalmopathy. TCR beta CDR3 region amplification was performed from RNA transcripts. A first-round RT-PCR of the TCR CDR3 used the HTBI primer set. TCRdb independently ran MiXCR on the multiplex PCR reads; one entry per CDR3 protein. The sample yields over 250,000 distinct CDR3 sequences, around 13% seen once. Sequenced sample: blood. The receptor source for this set is a woman in her thirties or forties with Graves' ophthalmopathy.

This clonotype has a handful of counts. The CDR3 sequence is CAVQPRTGTTEAFF. CDR3 coding DNA: TGTGCCGTTCAGCCAAGGACAGGGACCACTGAAGCTTTCTTT. The chain combines TRBV10-3 with TRBJ1-1; TRBD1 aligns across 8 bases. Germline V gene lookup returns CDR1 ENHRY and CDR2 SYGVKD. The length of the CDR3 is 14 residues. Germline trimming cut 11 bases from V and 4 bases from J; bases unmatched to any gene: 12.

The rearrangement joins TRBV2 to TRBJ2-1; tentatively, D is TRBD1 (6 bases). The ends were cut back, 6 bases at V and 8 bases at J, with 17 bases in the middle. The V gene's germline CDR1 is SNHLY and CDR2 FYNNEI. The CDR3 consists of 14 residues. This chain's CDR3 is CASRPGTRGHEQFF. CDR3 DNA: TGTGCCAGCAGGCCGGGGACCAGGGGCCATGAGCAGTTCTTC.

The V call is TRBV18, the J call TRBJ2-7, with 13 bases fitting TRBD2. The V and J ends lost 3 bases and 4 bases, in that order; junction bases with no gene match: 9. The length of the CDR3 is 17 residues. CDR1 KGHSH and CDR2 LQKENI come from the germline V gene. Here the CDR3 DNA reads TGTGCCAGCTCACCGCTCGAACTAGCGGGAGGGCCTTACGAGCAGTACTTC. Amino acid sequence: CASSPLELAGGPYEQYF.

This clonotype showed up many times. V is TRBV6-1 and J is TRBJ1-5; D unresolved. Germline CDR1 is MNHNS and CDR2 is SASEGT. The CDR3 runs 16 residues. V was trimmed by 5 bases and J by 3 bases, leaving 17 bases between them. The CDR3 loop is CASSPRLVRDNQPQHF. CDR3 DNA: TGTGCCAGCAGTCCCAGGTTAGTCCGAGACAATCAGCCCCAGCATTTT.

This clonotype was observed many times. The V gene is TRBV6-1, the J gene TRBJ2-2; D is ambiguous. Germline V lookup: CDR1 MNHNS, CDR2 SASEGT. V was cut by 6 bases and J by 5 bases, with 10 bases left in between. The CDR3 has 13 amino acids. CDR3 sequence: CASSSQRTGELFF. In DNA, the CDR3 is TGTGCCAGCAGCTCACAACGTACCGGGGAGCTGTTTTTT.